The 25 T cell receptor beta chains given below trace back to one sample, sequenced in a study of Graves' ophthalmopathy and Graves' hyperthyroidism. Researchers took RNA transcripts and amplified TCR beta CDR3 regions from them. In the first round, RT-PCR was carried out with HTBI primers, and a multiplex PCR formed the second round. TCRdb independently ran MiXCR on the multiplex PCR reads; one entry per CDR3 protein. This sample has hundreds of thousands of distinct CDR3 sequences, with about 20% found just once. The sequencing sample was made of peripheral blood. Source of these receptors: a woman aged 18-29 years with stable Graves' hyperthyroidism. Some clones in this sample may be carry-over from other donors' samples.

In its sample, this clonotype was seen many times. V usage is TRBV6-2 or TRBV6-3 and J usage is TRBJ2-7; 9 bases align to TRBD1. The J segment lost 2 bases and the V segment lost 7 bases, leaving 6 bases of the junction unmatched. Germline CDR1 and CDR2: MNHEY and SVGEGT. This CDR3 region has 14 residues. This chain's CDR3 is CASIRDRATYEQYF. CDR3 in DNA: TGTGCCAGCATTAGGGACAGGGCAACCTACGAGCAGTACTTC.

This clonotype was detected many times. This sequence joins TRBV6-5 and TRBJ1-1, with D uncertain. The CDR3 consists of 14 residues. Germline loops: CDR1 MNHEY, CDR2 SVGAGI. V was trimmed by 2 bases and J by 4 bases, leaving 11 bases between them. CDR3 DNA sequence: TGTGCCAGCAGTTACGTCGGGAGACCCACTGAAGCTTTCTTT. This sequence encodes CASSYVGRPTEAFF.

This clonotype has at least ten counts. This rearrangement joins TRBV5-1 to TRBJ1-2, with D tentatively TRBD1 (5 bases). This CDR3 has 16 residues. V was cut by 0 bases and J by 1 base, with 13 bases left in between. Germline V gene sequence: CDR1 SGHRS, CDR2 YFSETQ. The CDR3 sequence is CASSLARDGFNYGYTF. In nucleotides, the CDR3 is TGCGCCAGCAGCTTGGCCAGGGACGGCTTTAACTATGGCTACACCTTC.

The V call is TRBV2, the J call TRBJ1-5; D is uncertain. Germline V lookup: CDR1 SNHLY, CDR2 FYNNEI. The CDR3 totals 14 residues. Trimming stripped 5 bases from V and 6 bases from J, with 14 bases between. The CDR3 protein is CASSPREPPQPQHF. As DNA, the CDR3 is TGTGCCAGCAGTCCTCGGGAGCCTCCTCAGCCCCAGCATTTT.

This clonotype was observed at least ten times. This chain links TRBV6-1 with TRBJ2-3; D might be TRBD2 (5 bases). V was clipped by 8 bases and J by 3 bases, with 12 bases between them. The germline gives CDR1 MNHNS, CDR2 SASEGT. This CDR3 is built from 13 residues. The CDR3 region is CASLSGGTDTQYF. For the CDR3, the DNA is TGTGCCAGCCTCTCAGGAGGTACAGATACGCAGTATTTT.

This clonotype has just a few counts. The genes are TRBV10-3 and TRBJ1-2, with D uncertain. Trimming pared 2 bases from V and 8 bases from J, leaving 9 bases between. The germline V gene has CDR1 ENHRY and CDR2 SYGVKD. This CDR3 comprises 12 residues. CDR3 in amino acids: CAISERYNGYTF. Written as DNA, the CDR3 is TGTGCCATCAGTGAGCGTTATAACGGCTACACCTTC.

CDR3 sequence reads: CASRNSGTGGSGELFF. CDR3 nucleotide sequence: TGTGCCAGCAGAAATTCCGGGACAGGGGGCTCCGGGGAGCTGTTTTTT. The chain employs TRBV6-1 and TRBJ2-2; TRBD1 matches at 12 bases. Looked up from germline, CDR1 is MNHNS and CDR2 is SASEGT. This CDR3 region has 16 residues. Losses at the gene ends were 6 bases for V and 6 bases for J; bases not matched to a gene: 8.

This clonotype was counted between two and nine times. V gene TRBV3-1 combines with J gene TRBJ2-5, with 13 bases that match TRBD2. The germline CDR1 and CDR2 sequences are LGHDT and YNNKEL (reference sequence). Trimming cost V 2 bases and J 3 bases; bases outside gene matches: 3. The CDR3 runs to 16 residues. CDR3 in amino acids: CASSQQGLAGEETQYF. The CDR3 coding sequence is TGTGCCAGCAGCCAACAAGGACTAGCGGGAGAAGAGACCCAGTACTTC.

The V and J genes are TRBV6-5 and TRBJ1-2, with D possibly matching TRBD1 (5 bases). The length of the CDR3 is 15 residues. Germline V gene lookup returns CDR1 MNHEY and CDR2 SVGAGI. V gave up 2 bases and J gave up 2 bases, with 12 bases separating them. The CDR3 protein is CASSYAAGTNYGYTF. The CDR3 DNA reads as TGTGCCAGCAGTTACGCGGCAGGGACGAACTATGGCTACACCTTC.

This chain uses TRBV5-1 with TRBJ1-2; D unresolved. CDR3 length: 13 amino acids. Trimming left V 2 bases short and J 8 bases short, with 13 bases between. Germline V lookup: CDR1 SGHRS, CDR2 YFSETQ. Here the CDR3 DNA reads TGCGCCAGCAGCTTCGGCTCCGATGGGGGCTACACCTTC. Residues: CASSFGSDGGYTF.

This chain uses TRBV6-2 or TRBV6-3 with TRBJ2-5; perhaps D is TRBD1 or TRBD2 (5 bases each). Trimming removed 4 bases from V and 4 bases from J, with 16 bases in between. This CDR3 has 15 residues. The germline V gene has CDR1 MNHEY and CDR2 SVGEGT. The CDR3 loop reads CASSSAGREGETQYF. The CDR3 nucleotides are TGTGCCAGCAGTTCGGCAGGGAGAGAAGGAGAGACCCAGTACTTC.

This clonotype was seen ten or more times. V usage is TRBV7-2 and J usage is TRBJ2-7; TRBD1 agrees at 8 bases. Germline loops: CDR1 SGHTA, CDR2 FQGNSA. The V segment lost 0 bases and the J segment 9 bases; nucleotides outside the gene matches: 16. The CDR3 sequence is 17 residues long. The CDR3 DNA reads TGTGCCAGCAGCTTAGCGATGGGGACAGGCCCAGACGGTGTGCAGTACTTC. Its translation: CASSLAMGTGPDGVQYF.

This sequence joins TRBV11-2 and TRBJ2-2; D gene ambiguous. Germline lookup yields CDR1 SGHAT and CDR2 FQNNGV. V lost 5 bases and J 4 bases, leaving 17 bases between the germline ends. The CDR3 has 16 residues. The DNA of the CDR3 is TGTGCCAGCAGCGCTCCCACCGGGCCTGGCACCGGGGAGCTGTTTTTT. It translates to CASSAPTGPGTGELFF. Full variable domain (rest looked up from reference TRBV11-2 and TRBJ2-2): EAGVAQSPRYKIIEKRQSVAFWCNPISGHATLYWYQQILGQGPKLLIQFQNNGVVDDSQLPKDRFSAERLKGVDSTLKIQPAKLEDSAVYLCASSAPTGPGTGELFFGEGSRLTVL.

This clonotype was observed at least ten times. This chain connects TRBV12-3 or TRBV12-4 to TRBJ1-1; perhaps TRBD1 as D (5 bases). V lost 6 bases to trimming and J lost 4 bases, with 9 bases between them. This CDR3 has 12 residues. The CDR3 coding sequence is TGTGCCAGCAGCACGGACATCACTGAAGCTTTCTTT. It is translated as CASSTDITEAFF.

This clonotype was seen more than once but under ten times. The chain has TRBV2 and TRBJ2-2, with D possibly being TRBD2 (6 bases). The germline V gene encodes CDR1 SNHLY and CDR2 FYNNEI. The V and J ends lost 6 bases and 4 bases respectively, with 21 bases between them. The CDR3 runs 17 residues. The CDR3 bases are TGTGCCAGCAGGCCCTCAATGACTAGAACGACCACCGGGGAGCTGTTTTTT. Its translation is CASRPSMTRTTTGELFF.

This clonotype was counted many times. As DNA, the CDR3 is TGTGCCAGCAGTCCGGAAGACCAAGAGACCCAGTACTTC. Translation: CASSPEDQETQYF. The gene calls are TRBV27 and TRBJ2-5; D is uncertain. Trimming left V 5 bases short and J 0 bases short, with 7 bases between. Germline V gene data show CDR1 as MNHEY and CDR2 as SMNVEV (reference sequence). The CDR3 spans 13 residues.

This clonotype was observed many times. The gene calls are TRBV27 and TRBJ1-2; the D gene is possibly TRBD1 (5 bases). The V end was cut by 5 bases, the J end by 6 bases, with 25 bases between. The CDR3 is 17 amino acids. Germline CDR1 is MNHEY and CDR2 is SMNVEV (reference sequence). Here the CDR3 DNA reads TGTGCCAGCAGTCCGTATTCGACAGTGGATTCGCTCGATGGCTACACCTTC. This gives the protein CASSPYSTVDSLDGYTF.

There are many counts of this clonotype. The V call is TRBV5-1, the J call TRBJ2-3, with D possibly being TRBD1 (6 bases). CDR3 size: 15 residues. CDR1 and CDR2 (germline): SGHRS, YFSETQ. Trimming shortened V by 2 bases and J by 5 bases, and 15 bases separated the two germline ends. CDR3 protein: CASSFVSGAGDTQYF. CDR3 bases: TGCGCCAGCAGCTTTGTTTCAGGGGCAGGAGATACGCAGTATTTT.

This clonotype was recorded many times. The gene calls are TRBV19 and TRBJ1-1; 8 bases match TRBD1. V gave up 7 bases and J gave up 4 bases; unmatched junction bases: 5. The germline V gene has CDR1 LNHDA and CDR2 SQIVND (reference sequence). The length of the CDR3 is 13 residues. The CDR3 loop is CASKIDRGTEAFF. CDR3 nucleotide sequence: TGTGCCAGTAAGATTGACAGGGGCACTGAAGCTTTCTTT.

This clonotype showed up many times. The chain is built from TRBV28 and TRBJ1-5, with D unclear. Germline CDR1 MDHEN, CDR2 SYDVKM. CDR3 size: 17 residues. V was cut by 6 bases and J by 1 base, with 19 bases left in between. The CDR3 nucleotides are TGTGCCAGCAGCTCCCCCGTATCATCGGGAAGCAATCAGCCCCAGCATTTT. Encoded protein: CASSSPVSSGSNQPQHF.

A note on this clonotype: Because the CDR3 is missing its conserved closing phenylalanine or tryptophan, this is likely a read error. V gene TRBV6-5 combines with J gene TRBJ1-5; D possibly corresponds to TRBD1 (6 bases). In germline, CDR1 is MNHEY, CDR2 SVGAGI. This CDR3 comprises 15 residues. V was cut by 0 bases and J by 2 bases, with 8 bases left in between. CDR3 loop: CASSYSEGGNQPQHL. The CDR3 DNA follows: TGTGCCAGCAGTTACTCCGAGGGGGGCAATCAGCCCCAGCATCTT.

This clonotype was seen repeatedly, ten times or more. Here the CDR3 reads CASSLGIPTTEAFF. The CDR3 DNA reads as TGTGCCAGCAGTTTGGGGATCCCCACCACTGAAGCTTTCTTT. This chain links TRBV28 with TRBJ1-1; D remains ambiguous. The CDR3 contains 14 residues. The V and J ends lost 3 bases and 4 bases respectively, with 12 bases between them. Germline V gives CDR1 MDHEN, CDR2 SYDVKM. Complete variable domain (other parts from reference TRBV28 and TRBJ1-1): DVKVTQSSRYLVKRTGEKVFLECVQDMDHENMFWYRQDPGLGLRLIYFSYDVKMKEKGDIPEGYSVSREKKERFSLILESASTNQTSMYLCASSLGIPTTEAFFGQGTRLTVV.

The chain employs TRBV27 and TRBJ2-5; 8 nucleotides agree with TRBD1. The germline V gene has CDR1 MNHEY and CDR2 SMNVEV (reference sequence). This CDR3 is built from 14 residues. The V segment lost 6 bases and the J segment 7 bases; nucleotides outside the gene matches: 10. The CDR3 spells CASRFPGTGPTQYF. The DNA for the CDR3 is TGTGCCAGCAGATTTCCCGGGACAGGTCCGACCCAGTACTTC.

This clonotype has only a few counts. A much larger clone lies a single base off, so this may be a read error. The J gene is TRBJ1-1, the V gene TRBV12-3 or TRBV12-4; 9 bases are a match to TRBD1. The CDR3 is 14 amino acids. The CDR3 loop reads CASSFETGGTEACF. In nucleotides, the CDR3 is TGTGCCAGCAGTTTCGAGACAGGGGGGACTGAAGCTTGCTTT.

There are many counts of this clonotype. The chain is built from TRBV7-3 and TRBJ2-4; D possibly corresponds to TRBD2 (6 bases). V lost 5 bases, J lost 1 base, and 9 bases lay in between. This CDR3 is 14 amino acids long. Germline V gene sequence: CDR1 SGHTA, CDR2 FQGTGA. The CDR3 DNA sequence: TGTGCCAGCAGCCCGGGAGAGGCCAAAAACATTCAGTACTTC. This encodes CASSPGEAKNIQYF.